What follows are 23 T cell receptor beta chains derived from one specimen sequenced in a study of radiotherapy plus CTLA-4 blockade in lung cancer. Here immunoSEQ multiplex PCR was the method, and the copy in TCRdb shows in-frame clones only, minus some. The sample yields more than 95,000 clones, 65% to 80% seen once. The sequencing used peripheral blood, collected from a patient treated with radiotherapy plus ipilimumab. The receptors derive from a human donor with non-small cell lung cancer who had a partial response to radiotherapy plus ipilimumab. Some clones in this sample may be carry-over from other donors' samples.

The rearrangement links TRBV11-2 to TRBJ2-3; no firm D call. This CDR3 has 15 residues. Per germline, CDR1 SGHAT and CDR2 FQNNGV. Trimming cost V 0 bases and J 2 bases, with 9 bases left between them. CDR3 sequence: CASSLDGTATDTQYF. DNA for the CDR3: TGTGCCAGCAGCTTAGATGGAACAGCCACAGATACGCAGTATTTT.

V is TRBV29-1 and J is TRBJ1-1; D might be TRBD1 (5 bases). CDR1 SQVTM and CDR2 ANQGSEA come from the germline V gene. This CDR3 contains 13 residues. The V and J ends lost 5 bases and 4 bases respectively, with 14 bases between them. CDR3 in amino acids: CSVFQGSGTEAFF. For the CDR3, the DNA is TGCAGCGTTTTCCAGGGTAGCGGCACTGAAGCTTTCTTT.

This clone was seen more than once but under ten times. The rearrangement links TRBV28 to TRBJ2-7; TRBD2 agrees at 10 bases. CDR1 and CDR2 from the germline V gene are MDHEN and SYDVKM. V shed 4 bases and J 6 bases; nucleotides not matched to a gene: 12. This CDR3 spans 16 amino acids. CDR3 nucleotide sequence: TGTGCCAGCAGTTCGCTTAGCGGGAGGTTCTATCTCGAGCAGTACTTC. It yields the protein CASSSLSGRFYLEQYF.

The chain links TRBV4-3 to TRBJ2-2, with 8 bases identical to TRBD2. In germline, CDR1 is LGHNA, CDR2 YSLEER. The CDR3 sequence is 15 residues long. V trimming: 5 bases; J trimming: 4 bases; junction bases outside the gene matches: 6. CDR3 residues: CASSFGGAGTGELFF. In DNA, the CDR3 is TGCGCCAGCAGCTTCGGGGGGGCCGGCACCGGGGAGCTGTTTTTT.

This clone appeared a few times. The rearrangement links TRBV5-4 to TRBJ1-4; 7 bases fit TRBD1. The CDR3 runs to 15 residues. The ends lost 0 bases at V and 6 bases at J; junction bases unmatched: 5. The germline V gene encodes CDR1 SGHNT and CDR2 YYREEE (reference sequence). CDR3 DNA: TGTGCCAGCAGCTTGGTGGGACAGAAAGATGAAAAACTGTTTTTT. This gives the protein CASSLVGQKDEKLFF.

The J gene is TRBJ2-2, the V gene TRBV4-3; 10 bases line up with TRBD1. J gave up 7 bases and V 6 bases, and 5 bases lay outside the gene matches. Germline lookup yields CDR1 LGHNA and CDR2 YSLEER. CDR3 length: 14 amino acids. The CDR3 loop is CASSRTGGVGELFF. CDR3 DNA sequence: TGCGCCAGCAGTCGGACAGGGGGAGTCGGGGAGCTGTTTTTT.

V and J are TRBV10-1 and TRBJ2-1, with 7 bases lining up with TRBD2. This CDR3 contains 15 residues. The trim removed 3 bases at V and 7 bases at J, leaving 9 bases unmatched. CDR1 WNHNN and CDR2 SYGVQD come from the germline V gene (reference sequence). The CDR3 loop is CASSDWGGPGNEQFF. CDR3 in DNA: TGCGCCAGCAGTGATTGGGGAGGGCCCGGGAATGAGCAGTTCTTC.

The CDR3 nucleotides are TGTGCCAGCACACCAGCGGGGCGCTCCTACGAGCAGTACTTC. Residues: CASTPAGRSYEQYF. The chain couples TRBV5-4 to TRBJ2-7; 7 positions match TRBD2. The germline V gene encodes CDR1 SGHNT and CDR2 YYREEE (reference sequence). The CDR3 totals 14 residues. Trimming removed 6 bases from V and 0 bases from J; junction bases left unmatched: 6.

The CDR3 nucleotides read TGTGCCAGCAGCTTATATCCCCCGGGAGGATGTACCGGGGAGCTGTTTTTT. Protein sequence: CASSLYPPGGCTGELFF. This chain joins TRBV5-6 and TRBJ2-2; 7 bases are shared with TRBD2. Germline V gene lookup returns CDR1 SGHDT and CDR2 YYEEEE. This CDR3 contains 17 residues. V gave up 2 bases and J gave up 5 bases; unmatched junction bases: 12.

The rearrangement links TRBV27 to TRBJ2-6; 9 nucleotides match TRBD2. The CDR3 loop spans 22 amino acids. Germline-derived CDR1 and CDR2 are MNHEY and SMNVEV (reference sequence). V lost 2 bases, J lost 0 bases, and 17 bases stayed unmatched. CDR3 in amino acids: CASSLRGVWRGGNFSGANVLTF. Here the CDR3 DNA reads TGTGCCAGCAGTTTACGGGGTGTGTGGCGGGGGGGCAATTTCTCTGGGGCCAACGTCCTGACTTTC. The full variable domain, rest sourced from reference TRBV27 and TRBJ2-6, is EAQVTQNPRYLITVTGKKLTVTCSQNMNHEYMSWYRQDPGLGLRQIYYSMNVEVTDKGDVPEGYKVSRKEKRNFPLILESPSPNQTSLYFCASSLRGVWRGGNFSGANVLTFGAGSRLTVL.

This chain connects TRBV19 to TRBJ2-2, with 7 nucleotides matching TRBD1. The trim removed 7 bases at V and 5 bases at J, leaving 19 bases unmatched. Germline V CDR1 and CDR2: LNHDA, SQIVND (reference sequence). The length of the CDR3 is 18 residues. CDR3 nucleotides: TGTGCCAGTACCCTGGGGGAGAAAGGACAGGCCTTGACCGGGGAGCTGTTTTTT. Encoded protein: CASTLGEKGQALTGELFF.

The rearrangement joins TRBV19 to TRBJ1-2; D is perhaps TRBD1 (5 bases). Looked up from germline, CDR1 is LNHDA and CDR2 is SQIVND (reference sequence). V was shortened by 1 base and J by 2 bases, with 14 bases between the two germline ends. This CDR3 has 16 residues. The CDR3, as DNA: TGTGCCAGTAGTATAGTTCCGGGGGTCCCCAACTATGGCTACACCTTC. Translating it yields CASSIVPGVPNYGYTF.

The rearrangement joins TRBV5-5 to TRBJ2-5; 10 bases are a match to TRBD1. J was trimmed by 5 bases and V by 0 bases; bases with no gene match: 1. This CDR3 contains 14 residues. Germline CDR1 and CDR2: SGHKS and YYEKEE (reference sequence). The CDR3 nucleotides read TGTGCCAGCAGCTTGGGGACAGGGGGGGAGACCCAGTACTTC. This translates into CASSLGTGGETQYF.

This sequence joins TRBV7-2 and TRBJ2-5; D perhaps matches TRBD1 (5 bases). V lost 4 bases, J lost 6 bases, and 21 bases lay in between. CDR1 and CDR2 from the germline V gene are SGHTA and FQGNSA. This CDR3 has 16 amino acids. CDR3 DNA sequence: TGTGCCAGCAGCTCCCCCGGAGCAGGGCTGACCCAGACCCAGTACTTC. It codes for CASSSPGAGLTQTQYF.

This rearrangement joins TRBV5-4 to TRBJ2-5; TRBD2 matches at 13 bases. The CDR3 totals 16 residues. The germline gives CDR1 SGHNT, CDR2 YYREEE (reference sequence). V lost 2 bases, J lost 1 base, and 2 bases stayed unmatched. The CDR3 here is CASSFTSGGAQETQYF. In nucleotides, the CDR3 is TGTGCCAGCAGCTTTACTAGCGGGGGGGCCCAAGAGACCCAGTACTTC. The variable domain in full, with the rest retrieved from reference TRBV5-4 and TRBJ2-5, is ETGVTQSPTHLIKTRGQQVTLRCSSQSGHNTVSWYQQALGQGPQFIFQYYREEENGRGNFPPRFSGLQFPNYSSELNVNALELDDSALYLCASSFTSGGAQETQYFGPGTRLLVL.

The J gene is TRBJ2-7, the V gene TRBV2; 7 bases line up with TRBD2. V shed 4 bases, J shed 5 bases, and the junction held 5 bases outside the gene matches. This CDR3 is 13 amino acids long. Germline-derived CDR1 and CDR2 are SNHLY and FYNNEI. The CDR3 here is CASSAKRGNEQYF. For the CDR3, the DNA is TGTGCCAGCAGTGCCAAGCGGGGCAACGAGCAGTACTTC.

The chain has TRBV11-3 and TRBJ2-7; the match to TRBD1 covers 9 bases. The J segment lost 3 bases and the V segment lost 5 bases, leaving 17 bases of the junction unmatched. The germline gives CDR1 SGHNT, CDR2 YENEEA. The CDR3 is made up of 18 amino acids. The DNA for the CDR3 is TGTGCCAGCAGCCCTGGATCTGGCCGGACAGGGGCCATCTACGAGCAGTACTTC. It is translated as CASSPGSGRTGAIYEQYF.

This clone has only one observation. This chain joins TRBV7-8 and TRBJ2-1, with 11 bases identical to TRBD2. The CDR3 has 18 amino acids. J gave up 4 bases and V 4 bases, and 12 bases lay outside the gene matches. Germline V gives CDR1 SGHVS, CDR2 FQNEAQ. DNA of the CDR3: TGTGCCAGCAGCTCCCCAGGGGGGACTAGCGGCACTTACAATGAGCAGTTCTTC. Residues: CASSSPGGTSGTYNEQFF.

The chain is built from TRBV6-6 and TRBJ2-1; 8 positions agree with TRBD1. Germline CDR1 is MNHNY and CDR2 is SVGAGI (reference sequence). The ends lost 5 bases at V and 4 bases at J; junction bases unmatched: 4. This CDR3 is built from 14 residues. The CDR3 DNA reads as TGTGCCAGCAGTCCGGGACAGGAGTACAATGAGCAGTTCTTC. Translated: CASSPGQEYNEQFF.

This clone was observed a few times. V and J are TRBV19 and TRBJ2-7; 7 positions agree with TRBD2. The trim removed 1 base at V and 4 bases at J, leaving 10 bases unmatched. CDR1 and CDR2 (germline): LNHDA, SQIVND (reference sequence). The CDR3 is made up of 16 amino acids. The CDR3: CASSIGGGGSEYEQYF. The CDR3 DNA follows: TGTGCCAGTAGTATAGGTGGCGGCGGGAGTGAATACGAGCAGTACTTC.

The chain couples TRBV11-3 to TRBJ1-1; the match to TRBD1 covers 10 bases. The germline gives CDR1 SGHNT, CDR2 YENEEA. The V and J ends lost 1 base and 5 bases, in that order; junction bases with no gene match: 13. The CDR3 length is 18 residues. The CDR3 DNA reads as TGTGCCAGCAGCTTAGTCGCCGGGACAGGGGTTACGAGGACTGAAGCTTTCTTT. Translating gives CASSLVAGTGVTRTEAFF.

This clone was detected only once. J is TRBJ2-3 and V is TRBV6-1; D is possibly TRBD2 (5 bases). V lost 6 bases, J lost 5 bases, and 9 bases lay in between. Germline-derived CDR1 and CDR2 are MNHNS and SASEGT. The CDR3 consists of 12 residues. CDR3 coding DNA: TGTGCCAGCAGCGAACTAGGAGATACGCAGTATTTT. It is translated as CASSELGDTQYF.

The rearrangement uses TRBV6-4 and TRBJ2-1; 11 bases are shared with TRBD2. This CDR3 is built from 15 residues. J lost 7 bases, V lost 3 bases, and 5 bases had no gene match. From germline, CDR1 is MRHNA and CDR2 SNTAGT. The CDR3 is CASSESTSGINEQFF. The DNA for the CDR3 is TGTGCCAGCAGTGAGTCGACTAGCGGGATTAATGAGCAGTTCTTC.